These 25 T cell receptor beta chains were sequenced from one sample in a study of T cell responses to AZD1222 COVID-19 vaccine (dated by TCRdb to the early 2020s). The time point tag for this specimen amounts to: baseline before first vaccination. The library was made by the immunoSEQ multiplex PCR assay. Held by TCRdb, this immuneACCESS table contains in-frame sequences only and omits some clones. Under half of the omission traces to an unresolved V gene where checked; the cause of the rest is unknown. Present in this sample are 110,000 to 150,000 clones, around 85% of which were seen just once. The top ten clones comprise around 7.8% of the sample. Sequencing was performed on peripheral blood, taken on day 0 of AZD1222 vaccination. These receptors were obtained from an adult in good health.

This clone has just a few counts. The V gene is TRBV2, the J gene TRBJ2-1; D perhaps matches TRBD1 (6 bases). The CDR3 runs 13 residues. V dropped 3 bases and J dropped 9 bases, with 12 bases sitting between them. From germline, CDR1 is SNHLY and CDR2 FYNNEI. The CDR3 loop is CASSDLGQTEQFF. CDR3 DNA sequence: TGTGCCAGCAGTGATTTGGGACAAACTGAGCAGTTCTTC.

CDR3 coding DNA: TGTGCCAGCAGTGAAGGGTCCTGGTACGAGCAGTACTTC. As protein: CASSEGSWYEQYF. The J gene is TRBJ2-7, the V gene TRBV2; D gene uncertain. V lost 1 base to trimming and J lost 4 bases, with 8 bases between them. CDR3 size: 13 residues. Germline lookup yields CDR1 SNHLY and CDR2 FYNNEI.

The V gene is TRBV28, the J gene TRBJ1-2, with a tentative D call TRBD1 (5 bases). The CDR3 covers 13 residues. Germline V gives CDR1 MDHEN, CDR2 SYDVKM. Trimming left V 6 bases short and J 4 bases short, with 12 bases between. The CDR3 bases are TGTGCCAGCAGGGGGAGCGGGGCCTATGGCTACACCTTC. Amino acids: CASRGSGAYGYTF.

This chain connects TRBV11-2 to TRBJ2-5; 10 bases line up with TRBD2. The V and J ends lost 5 bases and 1 base, in that order; junction bases with no gene match: 7. Germline V gene sequence: CDR1 SGHAT, CDR2 FQNNGV. The length of the CDR3 is 16 residues. CDR3 sequence: CASSLRSGGAQETQYF. As DNA, the CDR3 is TGTGCCAGCAGCCTTCGGAGCGGGGGGGCCCAAGAGACCCAGTACTTC.

This sequence joins TRBV19 and TRBJ2-7; possible D gene TRBD2, 6 bases. V lost 0 bases to trimming and J lost 1 base, with 22 bases between them. The CDR3 is made up of 19 amino acids. Germline V gives CDR1 LNHDA, CDR2 SQIVND (reference sequence). CDR3 protein: CASSIDPGGVGVGSYEQYF. The DNA for the CDR3 is TGTGCCAGTAGTATAGATCCTGGCGGGGTCGGAGTCGGGTCCTACGAGCAGTACTTC. The entire variable domain, with the rest obtained from reference TRBV19 and TRBJ2-7, is as follows: DGGITQSPKYLFRKEGQNVTLSCEQNLNHDAMYWYRQDPGQGLRLIYYSQIVNDFQKGDIAEGYSVSREKKESFPLTVTSAQKNPTAFYLCASSIDPGGVGVGSYEQYFGPGTRLTVT.

J is TRBJ2-7 and V is TRBV5-1; 9 nucleotides align to TRBD1. Germline V gives CDR1 SGHRS, CDR2 YFSETQ. This CDR3 has 16 residues. Trimming at V came to 0 bases and at J to 1 base, leaving 5 bases not matched to a gene. This CDR3 reads CASSLASGTGSYEQYF. The CDR3 nucleotides are TGCGCCAGCAGCTTGGCCTCCGGGACAGGGTCCTACGAGCAGTACTTC.

The chain has TRBV27 and TRBJ2-7; either TRBD1 or TRBD2 may supply D (7 bases each). CDR1 and CDR2 (germline): MNHEY, SMNVEV (reference sequence). CDR3 length equals 15 residues. V gave up 4 bases and J gave up 3 bases, with 16 bases separating them. The CDR3 loop is CASSYKSRGGYEQYF. The CDR3 DNA reads as TGTGCCAGCAGTTACAAATCCAGGGGGGGCTACGAGCAGTACTTC.

In DNA, the CDR3 is TGTGCCACCAGAGGGACAGGATCGGGACATGAGCAGTTCTTC. It codes for CATRGTGSGHEQFF. This rearrangement joins TRBV24-1 to TRBJ2-1; 8 positions agree with TRBD1. Germline-derived CDR1 and CDR2 are KGHDR and SFDVKD. This CDR3 region has 14 residues. The junction had 9 bases not matched to a gene; V was cut back by 7 bases and J by 8 bases.

The chain recombines TRBV18 with TRBJ2-5; no clear D gene. The V gene's germline CDR1 is KGHSH and CDR2 LQKENI. Trimming left V 3 bases short and J 5 bases short, with 4 bases between. The length of the CDR3 is 11 residues. In DNA form, the CDR3 reads TGTGCCAGCTCACCTAAGGAGACCCAGTACTTC. Translating it yields CASSPKETQYF.

The chain is built from TRBV20-1 and TRBJ1-2; no reliable D call. The CDR3 contains 11 residues. V lost 5 bases and J lost 4, with 8 bases in between. The germline gives CDR1 DFQATT, CDR2 SNEGSKA (reference sequence). The CDR3 reads CSADYSYGYTF. In DNA, the CDR3 is TGCAGTGCTGACTACAGCTATGGCTACACCTTC.

J is TRBJ2-1 and V is TRBV9; 8 nucleotides line up with TRBD2. V trimming: 1 base; J trimming: 8 bases; junction bases outside the gene matches: 5. Germline-derived CDR1 and CDR2 are SGDLS and YYNGEE. The CDR3 is 14 amino acids. The CDR3 spells CASSVSGSNDEQFF. Here the CDR3 DNA reads TGTGCCAGCAGCGTAAGCGGGAGCAACGATGAGCAGTTCTTC.

The V call is TRBV28, the J call TRBJ1-2; weak D call: TRBD1 (5 bases). Germline V lookup: CDR1 MDHEN, CDR2 SYDVKM. The CDR3 spans 15 residues. Trimming took off 7 bases at V and 2 bases at J, with 17 bases between the two ends. As DNA, the CDR3 is TGTGCCAGCACCCTAATGGGGGGACCCAACTATGGCTACACCTTC. Translating it yields CASTLMGGPNYGYTF.

V usage is TRBV6-5 and J usage is TRBJ1-4; D unclear. Germline values: CDR1 MNHEY, CDR2 SVGAGI. The CDR3 extends over 11 amino acids. V was trimmed by 4 bases and J by 8 bases, leaving 5 bases between them. The CDR3 sequence is CASSLGEKLFF. As DNA, the CDR3 is TGTGCCAGCAGTTTAGGAGAAAAACTGTTTTTT.

This chain uses TRBV5-1 with TRBJ2-1, with unresolved D. V shed 0 bases and J shed 0 bases, with 7 bases lying between them. The CDR3 spans 15 residues. CDR1 and CDR2 from the germline V gene are SGHRS and YFSETQ. The CDR3 DNA sequence: TGCGCCAGCAGCTTGGTCAAAAGCTCCTACAATGAGCAGTTCTTC. Protein sequence: CASSLVKSSYNEQFF.

The chain employs TRBV21-1 and TRBJ2-7; TRBD1 is the table's D call and was not checked against the DNA. TRBV21-1 is described as a pseudogene. The CDR3 runs to 15 residues. The DNA of the CDR3 is TGTGCCAGCAGCTTTCCCCGGGACAAGCCCTACGAGCAGTACTTC. This encodes CASSFPRDKPYEQYF.

The genes are TRBV7-9 and TRBJ2-3; D gene unclear. The germline gives CDR1 SEHNR, CDR2 FQNEAQ (reference sequence). Between the trimmed V and J ends, which lost 3 bases and 6 bases, there was a span of 10 bases. The CDR3 covers 13 residues. CDR3 nucleotide sequence: TGTGCCAGCAGCTTTGAGGAGATGGATACGCAGTATTTT. It specifies CASSFEEMDTQYF.

The V call is TRBV9, the J call TRBJ2-3, with D possibly called TRBD1 or TRBD2 (6 bases each). Germline V gene sequence: CDR1 SGDLS, CDR2 YYNGEE. Trimming took 4 bases from V and 0 from J, leaving 12 bases between them. This CDR3 is 15 amino acids long. Written as DNA, the CDR3 is TGTGCCAGCAGCCCGACGGGGGCTAGCACAGATACGCAGTATTTT. Translation: CASSPTGASTDTQYF.

The rearrangement links TRBV6-5 to TRBJ1-5, with D possibly matching TRBD1 (5 bases). Germline-derived CDR1 and CDR2 are MNHEY and SVGAGI. V lost 6 bases and J lost 5, with 17 bases in between. This CDR3 comprises 15 residues. The CDR3 sequence is CASRGLSLIYQPQHF. The CDR3 DNA sequence: TGTGCCAGCAGGGGGCTGAGCCTAATCTATCAGCCCCAGCATTTT.

This chain uses TRBV2 with TRBJ2-5; D is perhaps TRBD1 (6 bases). The V end was cut by 8 bases, the J end by 13 bases, with 20 bases between. Germline values: CDR1 SNHLY, CDR2 FYNNEI. There are 12 residues in the CDR3. CDR3 amino acids: CASRTMGANMYF. In DNA form, the CDR3 reads TGTGCCAGCCGGACGATGGGGGCTAATATGTACTTC.

The chain has TRBV28 and TRBJ1-4; D gene unclear. V gave up 3 bases and J gave up 17 bases, with 31 bases separating them. CDR1 is MDHEN and CDR2 is SYDVKM in the germline V gene. The CDR3 is 17 residues long. The CDR3 nucleotides read TGTGCCAGCAGTTTCACCGGGTCCCCCTCGGATCTACACACTGGTTTTTTT. Encoded protein: CASSFTGSPSDLHTGFF.

This chain uses TRBV27 with TRBJ1-1, with a tentative D call TRBD1 (5 bases). Looked up from germline, CDR1 is MNHEY and CDR2 is SMNVEV (reference sequence). V dropped 2 bases and J dropped 6 bases, with 19 bases sitting between them. This CDR3 comprises 16 residues. CDR3 DNA sequence: TGTGCCAGCAGTTTACCCCCTCGTGGGCGGGGGTCTGAAGCTTTCTTT. Its translation is CASSLPPRGRGSEAFF.

The chain employs TRBV7-9 and TRBJ2-1, with TRBD2 matching over 14 bases. The CDR3 has 17 amino acids. The J segment lost 0 bases and the V segment lost 3 bases, leaving 1 base of the junction unmatched. Looked up from germline, CDR1 is SEHNR and CDR2 is FQNEAQ (reference sequence). The CDR3 nucleotides read TGTGCCAGCAGCTTTGGGACTAGCGGGAGCTCCTACAATGAGCAGTTCTTC. This gives the protein CASSFGTSGSSYNEQFF.

The chain joins TRBV2 to TRBJ1-2; D not certain. This CDR3 spans 13 amino acids. Trimming removed 3 bases at V and 6 bases at J, with 11 bases between. Germline assignment: CDR1 SNHLY and CDR2 FYNNEI. The chain's CDR3 is CASSEWTGDGYTF. The CDR3 DNA sequence: TGTGCCAGCAGTGAGTGGACTGGCGATGGCTACACCTTC.

This chain links TRBV19 with TRBJ1-5; D remains ambiguous. Germline V gene lookup returns CDR1 LNHDA and CDR2 SQIVND (reference sequence). The CDR3 is made up of 14 amino acids. V shed 5 bases and J shed 11 bases, with 19 bases lying between them. In nucleotides, the CDR3 is TGTGCCAGTAGTGTGCCAGGTACCGATATAGCCCAGCATTTT. Protein sequence: CASSVPGTDIAQHF.

The J gene is TRBJ2-3, the V gene TRBV5-1; 7 bases are shared with TRBD2. The CDR3 extends over 16 amino acids. Germline-derived CDR1 and CDR2 are SGHRS and YFSETQ. Trimming at V came to 5 bases and at J to 0 bases, leaving 9 bases not matched to a gene. The CDR3 sequence: CASSPPTSVSTDTQYF. CDR3 nucleotide sequence: TGCGCCAGCAGTCCGCCCACTAGCGTAAGCACAGATACGCAGTATTTT.